This T cell receptor (beta chain) was sequenced for a study of T cells after yellow fever vaccination. Study information: With SMART-Seq v4 Ultra Low Input, the fractions containing low cell numbers were prepared.

Universal primer sites and UMIs were introduced during 5'RACE template-switching synthesis of TCR cDNA. TCRdb reprocessed the 5' RACE reads via MiXCR and lists one record per CDR3 protein. Of a few hundred thousand distinct CDR3 sequences listed, approximately 16% were seen once; the top ten hold about 18%. This clonotype appeared a few times. Its antigen is still unknown. The CDR3 has 17 amino acids. From germline, CDR1 is MNHEY and CDR2 SVGEGT. The V segment lost 0 bases and the J segment 8 bases; nucleotides outside the gene matches: 11. Study results and limitations: The booster saw the reappearance of most primary-vaccination clones (about 95% CD4, 70% to 90% CD8). Relatively few clonotypes were ones that appeared in both CD4 and CD8 compartments.

This chain uses TRBV6-2 or TRBV6-3 with TRBJ2-1, with 9 bases matching TRBD2. The receptor comes from a young man who received the YFV17D yellow fever vaccine. The material sequenced was PBMCs, taken less than 6 days after the first yellow fever vaccination. The CDR3 DNA follows: TGTGCCAGCAGTTACTCGCCTAGCGGGGTATCATGGGATGAGCAGTTCTTC. It translates to CASSYSPSGVSWDEQFF.